This entry lists 9 T cell receptor beta chains sequenced from one sample in a study of blood T cell repertoires in COVID-19. Repertoires were generated with immunoSEQ multiplex PCR, while TCRdb's copy carries only in-frame clones and drops some. There are 300,000 to 350,000 clones in the sample; about nine tenths occur only once, and about 6.8% lies in the top ten. Sample: peripheral blood. Receptors originate from a woman in her twenties or thirties with COVID-19, enrolled during active disease.

The chain is built from TRBV10-3 and TRBJ1-1; the D gene is possibly TRBD1 (5 bases). V shed 3 bases and J shed 9 bases, with 11 bases lying between them. Germline loops: CDR1 ENHRY, CDR2 SYGVKD. The CDR3 contains 12 residues. Written as DNA, the CDR3 is TGTGCCATCAGTGAAGGGGCAGAGAAAGCTTTCTTT. Its translation is CAISEGAEKAFF.

The chain couples TRBV10-1 to TRBJ1-1, with unresolved D. Germline V gives CDR1 WNHNN, CDR2 SYGVQD (reference sequence). Trimming removed 6 bases at V and 4 bases at J, with 12 bases between. There are 13 residues in the CDR3. In DNA form, the CDR3 reads TGCGCCAGCAGCAGCGAAGTGAGCACTGAAGCTTTCTTT. Its protein is CASSSEVSTEAFF.

The CDR3 protein is CAWSYISGNTIYF. As DNA, the CDR3 is TGTGCCTGGAGTTACATCTCTGGAAACACCATATATTTT. The chain has TRBV30 and TRBJ1-3; D ambiguous. The CDR3 runs to 13 residues. V was clipped by 2 bases and J by 0 bases, with 5 bases between them. The germline V gene has CDR1 GTSNPN and CDR2 SVGIG (reference sequence). The whole variable domain, filled in from reference TRBV30 and TRBJ1-3, reads SQTIHQWPATLVQPVGSPLSLECTVEGTSNPNLYWYRQAAGRGLQLLFYSVGIGQISSEVPQNLSASRPQDRQFILSSKKLLLSDSGFYLCAWSYISGNTIYFGEGSWLTVV.

This rearrangement joins TRBV27 to TRBJ2-2; TRBD1 might be the D (5 bases). The V end lost 5 bases, the J end lost 5 bases, and 15 bases lay between the germline ends. The length of the CDR3 is 15 residues. Germline V gene sequence: CDR1 MNHEY, CDR2 SMNVEV (reference sequence). The CDR3 region has the DNA TGTGCCAGCAGTCCCTTAGGGGCGCATACCGGGGAGCTGTTTTTT. Its translation is CASSPLGAHTGELFF.

The rearrangement uses TRBV9 and TRBJ2-3; 7 bases are a match to TRBD1. With 3 bases clipped from V and 2 bases from J, the junction kept 18 bases outside the gene matches. This CDR3 comprises 19 residues. CDR1 is SGDLS, CDR2 YYNGEE, per germline. The CDR3 here is CASSDPTGLSEVYTDTQYF. The CDR3 DNA reads as TGTGCCAGCAGCGACCCGACAGGGCTTTCCGAAGTCTACACAGATACGCAGTATTTT.

The chain uses TRBV3-1 (or the pseudogene TRBV3-2) and TRBJ2-7, with D possibly being TRBD1 (6 bases). This CDR3 has 15 residues. Germline V gene sequence: CDR1 LGHDT, CDR2 YNNKEL (reference sequence). V gave up 4 bases and J gave up 4 bases, with 17 bases separating them. In nucleotides, the CDR3 is TGTGCCAGCAGCCTAAATCAAGGACAGCATTACGAGCAGTACTTC. Amino acids: CASSLNQGQHYEQYF.

The rearrangement joins TRBV6-5 to TRBJ2-5, with D possibly matching TRBD2 (5 bases). Germline V CDR1 and CDR2: MNHEY, SVGAGI. V was clipped by 7 bases and J by 4 bases, with 16 bases between them. This CDR3 has 14 amino acids. The CDR3 nucleotides are TGTGCCAGCACCCCGGGGAGTTTCCGAGAGACCCAGTACTTC. The encoded protein is CASTPGSFRETQYF.

The chain is built from TRBV7-9 and TRBJ1-6, with a possible D match to TRBD1 (5 bases). Germline CDR1 and CDR2: SEHNR and FQNEAQ (reference sequence). V was pared by 0 bases and J by 8 bases, with 14 bases between. This CDR3 is built from 16 residues. For the CDR3, the DNA is TGTGCCAGCAGCTTAGCGCAGGGTCCCTCGGATTCACCCCTCCACTTT. Amino acids: CASSLAQGPSDSPLHF.

The V and J genes are TRBV28 and TRBJ1-3; 7 bases match TRBD1. In germline, CDR1 is MDHEN, CDR2 SYDVKM. The CDR3 runs to 15 residues. J gave up 0 bases and V 6 bases, and 5 bases lay outside the gene matches. The CDR3 spells CASRTSGGSGNTIYF. The CDR3 DNA follows: TGTGCCAGCAGGACCTCAGGGGGCTCTGGAAACACCATATATTTT.